The 11 T cell receptor beta chains below come from one sample, sequenced in a study of OX40 agonist ivuxolimab in advanced cancers. Sequenced by immunoSEQ multiplex PCR; TCRdb stores in-frame clones only, minus some. The sample has 55,000 to 80,000 clones, about 80% seen once. Source: CD4+ or CD8+ T cells sorted from blood, taken in a trial of the OX40 agonist ivuxolimab. These receptors came from an adult with an advanced solid tumor such as melanoma, head and neck, liver or kidney cancer.

This chain links TRBV9 with TRBJ2-1; D might be TRBD2 (6 bases). V lost 0 bases and J lost 10, with 17 bases in between. This CDR3 has 15 residues. Germline V gene lookup returns CDR1 SGDLS and CDR2 YYNGEE. Here the CDR3 DNA reads TGTGCCAGCAGCGTAGGGACTACAGGTGGTCCGGAGCAGTTCTTC. Amino acids: CASSVGTTGGPEQFF.

CDR3 sequence (DNA): TGCGCCAGCAGCTTGGGATGGGCGGGAGTGCCAGATACGCAGTATTTT. Its protein is CASSLGWAGVPDTQYF. The chain couples TRBV5-1 to TRBJ2-3, with 7 bases fitting TRBD2. Germline trimming cut 0 bases from V and 4 bases from J; bases unmatched to any gene: 8. The CDR3 runs to 16 residues. In germline, CDR1 is SGHRS, CDR2 YFSETQ.

V usage is TRBV25-1 and J usage is TRBJ2-1, with TRBD2 identical over 7 bases. The CDR3 has 13 amino acids. J was trimmed by 6 bases and V by 9 bases; bases with no gene match: 8. Germline CDR1 reads MGHDK; CDR2 reads SYGVNS. CDR3 nucleotides: TGTGCCAGGGGAGGGGAGCGTCGCAATGAGCAGTTCTTC. Protein product: CARGGERRNEQFF.

This chain links TRBV15 with TRBJ1-2; D gene unclear. Germline loops: CDR1 LNHNV, CDR2 YYDKDF (reference sequence). V lost 5 bases and J 8 bases, leaving 15 bases between the germline ends. This CDR3 contains 13 residues. The CDR3 sequence is CATSPRSAGGYTF. CDR3 coding DNA: TGTGCCACCAGCCCACGCAGTGCGGGGGGCTACACCTTC. Full variable domain (rest looked up from reference TRBV15 and TRBJ1-2): DAMVIQNPRYQVTQFGKPVTLSCSQTLNHNVMYWYQQKSSQAPKLLFHYYDKDFNNEADTPDNFQSRRPNTSFCFLDIRSPGLGDTAMYLCATSPRSAGGYTFGSGTRLTVV.

The sample holds a few counts of this clone. The rearrangement uses TRBV10-3 and TRBJ1-5, with 7 bases matching TRBD1. Germline V CDR1 and CDR2: ENHRY, SYGVKD. The V gene end was trimmed by 3 bases and the J gene end by 7 bases; junction bases not matched to a gene: 6. The CDR3 spans 14 residues. The CDR3 nucleotides read TGTGCCATCAGTGAAGGGGGCTCGGGACAGCCCCAGCATTTT. Protein: CAISEGGSGQPQHF.

The chain recombines TRBV11-2 with TRBJ2-5, with TRBD1 matching 10 bases. CDR1 SGHAT and CDR2 FQNNGV come from the germline V gene. The CDR3 consists of 15 residues. The junction had 4 bases not matched to a gene; V was cut back by 1 base and J by 5 bases. CDR3 in amino acids: CASSLGQGATETQYF. CDR3 DNA: TGTGCCAGCAGCTTAGGACAGGGGGCGACCGAGACCCAGTACTTC.

This clone was observed a few times. The rearrangement joins TRBV7-9 to TRBJ2-2; D may be TRBD2 (5 bases). V dropped 6 bases and J dropped 1 base, with 9 bases sitting between them. Per the germline V gene, CDR1 is SEHNR and CDR2 is FQNEAQ (reference sequence). This CDR3 region has 14 residues. This CDR3 is CASREGLNTGELFF. The CDR3 DNA reads TGTGCCAGCAGAGAGGGCCTGAACACCGGGGAGCTGTTTTTT.

The V and J genes are TRBV27 and TRBJ2-1; no reliable D call. The CDR3 contains 16 residues. Between the trimmed V and J ends, which lost 2 bases and 0 bases, there was a span of 11 bases. CDR1 is MNHEY, CDR2 SMNVEV, per germline (reference sequence). The CDR3 spells CASSLSLSSSYNEQFF. The DNA for the CDR3 is TGTGCCAGCAGTTTAAGCCTGTCGAGCTCCTACAATGAGCAGTTCTTC.

The chain recombines TRBV4-3 with TRBJ2-5; 7 bases are shared with TRBD2. This CDR3 spans 13 amino acids. The germline V gene has CDR1 LGHNA and CDR2 YSLEER. V gave up 4 bases and J gave up 5 bases; unmatched junction bases: 4. In DNA form, the CDR3 reads TGCGCCAGCAGCCCAGACGGGAGGGAGACCCAGTACTTC. This codes for CASSPDGRETQYF.

The CDR3 spells CASSGGTANYGYTF. The CDR3 region has the DNA TGTGCCAGCAGCGGGGGGACAGCTAACTATGGCTACACCTTC. The chain joins TRBV5-4 to TRBJ1-2; TRBD1 agrees at 7 bases. Per germline, CDR1 SGHNT and CDR2 YYREEE (reference sequence). Trimming removed 4 bases from V and 0 bases from J; junction bases left unmatched: 3. The CDR3 runs 14 residues.

The chain recombines TRBV6-6 with TRBJ1-1; possibly TRBD1 for D (5 bases). The germline V gene encodes CDR1 MNHNY and CDR2 SVGAGI (reference sequence). V dropped 4 bases and J dropped 5 bases, with 8 bases sitting between them. This CDR3 is 12 amino acids long. The CDR3 DNA reads TGTGCCAGCAGTTCCGGGGGTACTGAAGCTTTCTTT. This codes for CASSSGGTEAFF.